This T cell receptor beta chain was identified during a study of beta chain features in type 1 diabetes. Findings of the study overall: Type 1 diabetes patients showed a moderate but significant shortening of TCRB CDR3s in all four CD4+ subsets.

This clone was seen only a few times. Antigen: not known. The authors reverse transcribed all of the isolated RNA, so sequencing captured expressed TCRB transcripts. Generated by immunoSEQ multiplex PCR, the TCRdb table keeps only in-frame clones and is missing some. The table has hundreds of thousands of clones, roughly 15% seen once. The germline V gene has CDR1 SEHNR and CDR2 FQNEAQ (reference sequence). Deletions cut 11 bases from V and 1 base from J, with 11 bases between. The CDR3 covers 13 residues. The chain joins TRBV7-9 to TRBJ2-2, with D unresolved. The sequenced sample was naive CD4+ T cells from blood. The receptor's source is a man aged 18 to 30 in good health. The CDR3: CALAVKNTGELFF. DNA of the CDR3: TGTGCCCTTGCGGTAAAGAACACCGGGGAGCTGTTTTTT.